This record covers a single T cell receptor beta chain. This CDR3 spans 13 amino acids. Between the trimmed V and J ends, which lost 1 base and 11 bases, there was a span of 11 bases. Germline V gives CDR1 LGHNA, CDR2 YSLEER. The library came from three nested PCR rounds adapted from ARM-PCR protocols. MiXCR was run by TCRdb on the multiplex PCR reads, yielding one entry per CDR3 protein. The sample contains some 93,000 distinct CDR3 sequences, about 66% of which appear only once. RNA was extracted from bulk tissue without any cell sorting. This sample is drawn from a study of tumor and adjacent non-tumor tissue in lung cancer.

Source material: lung tumor tissue. This receptor was obtained from a man between 60 and 75 years old with non-small cell lung cancer. The chain combines TRBV4-3 with TRBJ2-2, with a tentative D call TRBD2 (5 bases). The CDR3, as DNA: TGCGCCAGCAGCCAAGGGCCGGGAACCGAGCTGTTTTTT. This gives the protein CASSQGPGTELFF.